Shown below are 14 T cell receptor beta chains from a single sample sequenced in a study of early T cells in non-severe SARS-CoV-2 infection. TCRdb ran MiXCR on the 5' RACE reads and lists one entry per CDR3 protein. This table holds tens of thousands of distinct CDR3 sequences, less than 15% found once. Sequencing was done on a sample of whole blood. These TCRs come from an adult who was a healthcare worker with PCR-confirmed SARS-CoV-2 infection or an uninfected control (not recorded which).

This clonotype was recorded only once. The CDR3 DNA reads TGCGCCAGCAGGGGGGGACGCACAGATACGCAGTATTTT. This gives the protein CASRGGRTDTQYF. V usage is TRBV10-2 and J usage is TRBJ2-3; D perhaps matches TRBD2 (6 bases). This CDR3 is built from 13 residues. Trimming took off 6 bases at V and 1 base at J, with 8 bases between the two ends. Germline values: CDR1 WSHSY, CDR2 SAAADI.

Note on this clonotype: Since a much larger clone is just one base distant, this may be a read error. In DNA form, the CDR3 reads TGTGCCAGCAGTAATTCAGGATACCGCGCTTTCTTT. Its translation: CASSNSGYRAFF. The chain links TRBV6-5 to TRBJ1-1, with D hard to call. V was clipped by 5 bases and J by 11 bases, with 15 bases between them. Per the germline V gene, CDR1 is MNHEY and CDR2 is SVGAGI. This CDR3 comprises 12 residues.

The chain employs TRBV6-4 and TRBJ2-1; 15 bases agree with TRBD2. The length of the CDR3 is 14 residues. The J segment lost 10 bases and the V segment lost 3 bases, leaving 1 base of the junction unmatched. Germline V gene lookup returns CDR1 MRHNA and CDR2 SNTAGT. CDR3 in DNA: TGTGCCAGCAGTGAGGGACTAGCGGGGGGAGAGCAGTTCTTC. It encodes CASSEGLAGGEQFF.

DNA of the CDR3: TGTGCCAGCACCCCCAACGGGGGAAACAATGAGCAGTTCTTC. It is translated as CASTPNGGNNEQFF. The V call is TRBV6-6, the J call TRBJ2-1; perhaps TRBD2 as D (6 bases). The V gene's germline CDR1 is MNHNY and CDR2 SVGAGI (reference sequence). The CDR3 sequence is 14 residues long. V shed 7 bases and J shed 5 bases, with 15 bases lying between them.

There are many counts of this clonotype. This chain connects TRBV6-5 to TRBJ2-6, with a weak D call TRBD1 (6 bases). CDR3 length: 16 residues. V dropped 2 bases and J dropped 2 bases, with 10 bases sitting between them. Germline V lookup: CDR1 MNHEY, CDR2 SVGAGI. The CDR3: CASSYIRGAGANVLTF. In DNA form, the CDR3 reads TGTGCCAGCAGTTACATCAGGGGAGCTGGGGCCAACGTCCTGACTTTC.

This clonotype was observed a handful of times. The chain combines TRBV12-3 or TRBV12-4 with TRBJ2-5, with TRBD2 identical over 7 bases. Losses at the gene ends were 0 bases for V and 2 bases for J; bases not matched to a gene: 3. The CDR3 totals 15 residues. The CDR3 sequence is CASSLAGGTQETQYF. Written as DNA, the CDR3 is TGTGCCAGCAGTTTAGCGGGGGGGACGCAAGAGACCCAGTACTTC.

The V gene is TRBV29-1, the J gene TRBJ1-1; D may be TRBD1 (6 bases). V was clipped by 7 bases and J by 8 bases, with 11 bases between them. CDR3 length: 10 residues. From germline, CDR1 is SQVTM and CDR2 ANQGSEA. The CDR3 sequence is CSAAQGEAFF. As DNA, the CDR3 is TGCAGCGCCGCACAGGGAGAAGCTTTCTTT.

This clonotype was observed a few times. This chain connects TRBV20-1 to TRBJ2-7; a possible D gene is TRBD1 (5 bases). The CDR3 covers 14 residues. Germline CDR1 reads DFQATT; CDR2 reads SNEGSKA (reference sequence). Deletions cut 5 bases from V and 0 bases from J, with 14 bases between. DNA of the CDR3: TGCAGTGCTCATAGGACACCCAGCTCCTACGAGCAGTACTTC. It specifies CSAHRTPSSYEQYF.

This clonotype has only a few counts. This chain joins TRBV12-3 or TRBV12-4 and TRBJ1-6; weak D call: TRBD1 (6 bases). The CDR3 runs to 14 residues. V lost 4 bases and J lost 10, with 14 bases in between. CDR3 sequence (DNA): TGTGCCAGCAGTTGGGCAGGGGAGGTGTCACCCCTCCACTTT. This translates into CASSWAGEVSPLHF.

This clonotype was observed many times. The chain employs TRBV7-6 and TRBJ2-5; unclear D gene. Trimming left V 2 bases short and J 4 bases short, with 14 bases between. This CDR3 has 15 residues. Germline lookup yields CDR1 SGHVS and CDR2 FNYEAQ. DNA for the CDR3: TGTGCCAGCAGCTTATCGGTACAGTACCGAGAGACCCAGTACTTC. Translated: CASSLSVQYRETQYF.

This chain connects TRBV6-1 to TRBJ2-3, with 13 bases lining up with TRBD2. Losses at the gene ends were 4 bases for V and 6 bases for J; bases not matched to a gene: 7. This CDR3 has 16 amino acids. From germline, CDR1 is MNHNS and CDR2 SASEGT. CDR3 protein: CASSATSGGPLDTQYF. The CDR3 DNA sequence: TGTGCCAGCAGTGCGACTAGCGGGGGGCCACTGGATACGCAGTATTTT.

This clonotype came up many times. The chain carries TRBV20-1 and TRBJ1-4, with 7 bases that match TRBD1. J lost 8 bases, V lost 0 bases, and 9 bases had no gene match. The CDR3 totals 15 residues. The germline CDR1 and CDR2 sequences are DFQATT and SNEGSKA (reference sequence). The CDR3 DNA reads TGCAGTGCTAGAGATCTCACAGGGGAGGGGGAAAAACTGTTTTTT. Residues: CSARDLTGEGEKLFF.

The chain has TRBV12-3 or TRBV12-4 and TRBJ1-6; unclear D gene. V gave up 0 bases and J gave up 9 bases, with 3 bases separating them. This CDR3 region has 12 residues. Here the CDR3 reads CASSLAGSPLHF. CDR3 DNA: TGTGCCAGCAGTTTAGCTGGTTCACCCCTCCACTTT.

This clonotype has a count of ten or more. V is TRBV7-2 and J is TRBJ2-3; D gene ambiguous. With 3 bases removed from V and 2 bases from J, the gap between germline ends came to 3 bases. The CDR3 runs to 12 residues. Germline V gene data show CDR1 as SGHTA and CDR2 as FQGNSA. The CDR3: CASSLDTDTQYF. CDR3 bases: TGTGCCAGCAGCTTGGACACAGATACGCAGTATTTT.